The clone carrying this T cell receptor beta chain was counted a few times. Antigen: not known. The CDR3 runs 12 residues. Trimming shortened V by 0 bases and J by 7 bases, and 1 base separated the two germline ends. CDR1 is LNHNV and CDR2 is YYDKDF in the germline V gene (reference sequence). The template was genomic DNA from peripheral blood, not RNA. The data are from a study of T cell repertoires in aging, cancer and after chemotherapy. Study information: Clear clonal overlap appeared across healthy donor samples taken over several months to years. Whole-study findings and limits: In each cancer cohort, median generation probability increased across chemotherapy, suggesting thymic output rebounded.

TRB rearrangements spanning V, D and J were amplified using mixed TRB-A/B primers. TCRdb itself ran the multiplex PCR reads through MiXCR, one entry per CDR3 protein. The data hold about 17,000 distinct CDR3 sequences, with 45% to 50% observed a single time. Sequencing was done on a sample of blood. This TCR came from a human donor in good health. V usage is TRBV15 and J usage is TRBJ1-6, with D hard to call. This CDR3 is CATSRENSPLHF. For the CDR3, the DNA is TGTGCCACCAGCAGAGAGAATTCACCCCTCCACTTT.